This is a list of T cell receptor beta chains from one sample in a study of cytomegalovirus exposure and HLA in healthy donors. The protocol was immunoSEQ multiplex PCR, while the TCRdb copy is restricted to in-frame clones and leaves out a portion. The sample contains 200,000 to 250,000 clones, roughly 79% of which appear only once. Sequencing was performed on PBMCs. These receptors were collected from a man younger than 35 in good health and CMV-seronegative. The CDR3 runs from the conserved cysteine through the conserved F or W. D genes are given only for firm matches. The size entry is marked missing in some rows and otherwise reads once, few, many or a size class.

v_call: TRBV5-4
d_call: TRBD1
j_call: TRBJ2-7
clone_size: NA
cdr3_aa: CASSLGRTGRISYEQYF
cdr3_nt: TGTGCCAGCAGCTTGGGCCGGACAGGGCGGATATCCTACGAGCAGTACTTC

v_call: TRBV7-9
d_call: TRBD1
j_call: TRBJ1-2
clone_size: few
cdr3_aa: CASSLTRQGAYGYTF
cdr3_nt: TGTGCCAGCAGCCTTACCCGACAGGGTGCCTATGGCTACACCTTC

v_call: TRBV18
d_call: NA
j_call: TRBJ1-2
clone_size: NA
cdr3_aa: CASSPLQANYGYTF
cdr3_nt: TGTGCCAGCTCACCACTACAGGCTAACTATGGCTACACCTTC

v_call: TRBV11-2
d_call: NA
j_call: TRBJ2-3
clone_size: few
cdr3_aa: CASTPSRGGVDTQYF
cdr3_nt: TGTGCCAGCACCCCGAGTCGGGGAGGCGTAGATACGCAGTATTTT

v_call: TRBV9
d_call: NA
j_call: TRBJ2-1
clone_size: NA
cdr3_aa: CASSETPGEFNEQFF
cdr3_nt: TGTGCCAGCAGCGAGACCCCAGGGGAGTTCAATGAGCAGTTCTTC

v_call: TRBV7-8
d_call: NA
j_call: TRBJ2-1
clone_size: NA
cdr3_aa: CASGGSSYNEQFF
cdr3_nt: TGTGCCAGCGGTGGGAGCTCCTACAATGAGCAGTTCTTC

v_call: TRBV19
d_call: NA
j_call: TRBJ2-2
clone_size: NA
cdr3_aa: CASVKDSGELFF
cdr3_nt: TGTGCCAGTGTTAAGGACTCCGGGGAGCTGTTTTTT

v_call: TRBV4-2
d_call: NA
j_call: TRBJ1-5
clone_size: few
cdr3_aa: CASSQLQGMDQPQHF
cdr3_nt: TGTGCCAGCAGCCAACTTCAGGGTATGGATCAGCCCCAGCATTTT

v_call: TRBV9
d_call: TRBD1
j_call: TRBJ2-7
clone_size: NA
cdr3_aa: CASSPDRARHYEQYF
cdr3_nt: TGTGCCAGCAGCCCAGACAGGGCGAGACACTACGAGCAGTACTTC

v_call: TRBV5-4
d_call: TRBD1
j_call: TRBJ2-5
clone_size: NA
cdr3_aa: CASSLSTGEEETQYF
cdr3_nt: TGTGCCAGTAGCTTGAGTACAGGGGAAGAGGAGACCCAGTACTTC

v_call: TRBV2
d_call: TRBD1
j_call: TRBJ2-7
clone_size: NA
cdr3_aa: CATRDRGYEQYF
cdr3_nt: TGTGCCACCAGGGACAGGGGCTACGAGCAGTACTTC

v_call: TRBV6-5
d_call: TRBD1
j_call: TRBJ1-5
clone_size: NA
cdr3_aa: CASRPTGGDGIAQHF
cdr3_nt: TGTGCCAGCAGGCCTACAGGGGGAGATGGGATAGCCCAGCATTTT

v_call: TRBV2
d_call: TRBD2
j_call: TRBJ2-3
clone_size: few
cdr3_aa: CASTPLAGGGDTQYF
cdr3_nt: TGTGCCAGCACCCCCTTAGCGGGAGGAGGAGATACGCAGTATTTT

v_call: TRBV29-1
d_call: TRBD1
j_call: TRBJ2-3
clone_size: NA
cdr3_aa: CSVEGGTGVRTDTQYF
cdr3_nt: TGCAGCGTTGAGGGGGGGACAGGGGTTCGGACAGATACGCAGTATTTT

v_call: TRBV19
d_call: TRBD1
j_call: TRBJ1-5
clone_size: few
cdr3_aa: CATRDSDRRPQHF
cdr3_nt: TGTGCCACCCGGGACAGCGATCGTCGGCCCCAGCATTTT

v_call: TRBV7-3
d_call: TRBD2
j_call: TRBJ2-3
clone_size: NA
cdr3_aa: CASSLGLAGASDTQYF
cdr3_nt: TGTGCCAGCAGCCTCGGACTAGCGGGAGCGTCAGATACGCAGTATTTT

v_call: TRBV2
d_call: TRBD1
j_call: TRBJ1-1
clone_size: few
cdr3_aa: CASSEVGGGSEAFF
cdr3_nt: TGTGCCAGCAGTGAGGTTGGAGGGGGCTCTGAAGCTTTCTTT

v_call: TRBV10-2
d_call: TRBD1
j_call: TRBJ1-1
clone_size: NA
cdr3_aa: CASSSGTANTEAFF
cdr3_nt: TGCGCCAGCAGTTCCGGGACAGCGAACACTGAAGCTTTCTTT

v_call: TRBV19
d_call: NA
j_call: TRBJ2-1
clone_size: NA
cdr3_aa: CASSIGARGAPHDEQFF
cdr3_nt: TGTGCCAGTAGTATAGGCGCTCGGGGGGCCCCCCACGATGAGCAGTTCTTC

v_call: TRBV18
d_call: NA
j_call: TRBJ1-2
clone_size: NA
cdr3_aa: CASSQRDFIGYTF
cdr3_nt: TGTGCCAGCTCGCAGAGGGACTTTATCGGCTACACCTTC

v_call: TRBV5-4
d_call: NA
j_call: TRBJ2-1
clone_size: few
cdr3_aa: CASSLIQGPNEQFF
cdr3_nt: TGTGCCAGCAGCTTGATACAGGGTCCCAATGAGCAGTTCTTC

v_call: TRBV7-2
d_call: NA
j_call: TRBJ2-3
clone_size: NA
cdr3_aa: CASSFIGADTQYF
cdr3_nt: TGTGCCAGCAGCTTCATAGGGGCAGATACGCAGTATTTT

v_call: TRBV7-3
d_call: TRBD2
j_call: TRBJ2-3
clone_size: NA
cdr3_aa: CASSSRLAGDTQYF
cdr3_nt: TGTGCCAGCAGCTCGAGACTAGCGGGAGATACGCAGTATTTT

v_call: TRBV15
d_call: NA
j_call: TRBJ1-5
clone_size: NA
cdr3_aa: CATGGVDQPQHF
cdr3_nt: TGTGCCACCGGAGGGGTGGATCAGCCCCAGCATTTT

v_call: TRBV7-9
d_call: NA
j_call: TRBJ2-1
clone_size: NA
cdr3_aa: CASSRPVLANEQFF
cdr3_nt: TGTGCCAGCAGTCGCCCGGTGCTAGCCAATGAGCAGTTCTTC

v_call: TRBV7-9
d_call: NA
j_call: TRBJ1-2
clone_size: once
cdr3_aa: CASSLLTGNYGYTF
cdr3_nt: TGTGCCAGCAGCTTACTTACGGGGAACTATGGCTACACCTTC

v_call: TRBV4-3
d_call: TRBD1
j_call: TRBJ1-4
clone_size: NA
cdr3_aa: CASSPQGAAGWDEKLFF
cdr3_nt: TGCGCCAGCAGCCCACAGGGGGCGGCGGGATGGGATGAAAAACTGTTTTTT

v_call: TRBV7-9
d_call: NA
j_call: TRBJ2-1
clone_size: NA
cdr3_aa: CASSLTGVEGNEQFF
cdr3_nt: TGTGCCAGCAGCTTAACAGGGGTGGAGGGGAATGAGCAGTTCTTC